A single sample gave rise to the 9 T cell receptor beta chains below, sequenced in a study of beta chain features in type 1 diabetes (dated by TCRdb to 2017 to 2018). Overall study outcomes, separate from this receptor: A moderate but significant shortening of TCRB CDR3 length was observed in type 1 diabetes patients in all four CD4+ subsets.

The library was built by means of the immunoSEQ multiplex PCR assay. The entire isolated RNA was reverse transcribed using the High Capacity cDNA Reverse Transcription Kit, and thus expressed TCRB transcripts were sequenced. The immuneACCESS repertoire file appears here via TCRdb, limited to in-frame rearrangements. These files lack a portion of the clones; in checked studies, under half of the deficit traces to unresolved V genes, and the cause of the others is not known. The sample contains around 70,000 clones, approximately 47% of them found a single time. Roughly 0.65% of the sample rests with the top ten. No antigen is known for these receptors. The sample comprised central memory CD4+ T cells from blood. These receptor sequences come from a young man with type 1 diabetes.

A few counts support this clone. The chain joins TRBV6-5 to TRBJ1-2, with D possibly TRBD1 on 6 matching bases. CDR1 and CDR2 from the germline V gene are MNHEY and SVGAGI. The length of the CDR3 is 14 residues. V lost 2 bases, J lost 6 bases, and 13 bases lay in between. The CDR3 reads CASSYAKGGHGYTF. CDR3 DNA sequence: TGTGCCAGCAGTTACGCTAAGGGGGGGCATGGCTACACCTTC.

The CDR3 sequence is CASSLSPSQETQYF. The CDR3 coding sequence is TGTGCCAGCAGCTTAAGCCCTAGTCAAGAGACCCAGTACTTC. The V call is TRBV7-6, the J call TRBJ2-5; D not certain. The CDR3 runs to 14 residues. Trimming left V 2 bases short and J 2 bases short, with 9 bases between. The germline V gene encodes CDR1 SGHVS and CDR2 FNYEAQ.

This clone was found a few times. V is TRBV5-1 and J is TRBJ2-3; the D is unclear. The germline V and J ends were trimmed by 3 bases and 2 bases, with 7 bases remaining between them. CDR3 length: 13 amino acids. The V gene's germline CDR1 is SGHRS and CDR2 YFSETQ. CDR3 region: CASSSQNTDTQYF. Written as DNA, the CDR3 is TGCGCCAGCAGCTCCCAAAACACAGATACGCAGTATTTT.

The DNA of the CDR3 is TGTGCCAGCAGTGTAAGACAGGGAAGAGAAGTTGAGCAGTTCTTC. This translates into CASSVRQGREVEQFF. The chain links TRBV2 to TRBJ2-1, with 7 nucleotides matching TRBD1. J was trimmed by 9 bases and V by 4 bases; bases with no gene match: 12. Germline V gene sequence: CDR1 SNHLY, CDR2 FYNNEI. The CDR3 sequence is 15 residues long.

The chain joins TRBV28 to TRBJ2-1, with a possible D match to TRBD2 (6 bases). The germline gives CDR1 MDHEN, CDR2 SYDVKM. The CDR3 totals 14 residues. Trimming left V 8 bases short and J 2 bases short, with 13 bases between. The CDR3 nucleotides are TGTGCCAGCGCCCTGGGCGGGACCTACAATGAGCAGTTCTTC. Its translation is CASALGGTYNEQFF. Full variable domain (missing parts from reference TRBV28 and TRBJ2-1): DVKVTQSSRYLVKRTGEKVFLECVQDMDHENMFWYRQDPGLGLRLIYFSYDVKMKEKGDIPEGYSVSREKKERFSLILESASTNQTSMYLCASALGGTYNEQFFGPGTRLTVL.

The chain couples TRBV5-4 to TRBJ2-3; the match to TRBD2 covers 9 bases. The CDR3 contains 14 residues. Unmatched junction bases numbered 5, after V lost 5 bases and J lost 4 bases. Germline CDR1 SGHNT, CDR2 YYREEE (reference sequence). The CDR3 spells CASRLREGADTQYF. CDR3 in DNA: TGTGCCAGCAGATTGCGGGAGGGGGCAGATACGCAGTATTTT.

The CDR3 nucleotides read TGTGCCATCAGTGAGCCCGGAGGGACTAGCTTCGATACGCAGTATTTT. It encodes CAISEPGGTSFDTQYF. The J gene is TRBJ2-3, the V gene TRBV10-3, with 9 nucleotides matching TRBD2. The V gene's germline CDR1 is ENHRY and CDR2 SYGVKD. J was trimmed by 6 bases and V by 2 bases; bases with no gene match: 9. This CDR3 spans 16 amino acids.

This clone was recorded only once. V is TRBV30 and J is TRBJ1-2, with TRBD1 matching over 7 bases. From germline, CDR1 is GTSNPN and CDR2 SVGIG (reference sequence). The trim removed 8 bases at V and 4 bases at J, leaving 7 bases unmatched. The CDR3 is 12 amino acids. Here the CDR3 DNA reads TGTGCCCTTGACAGGGCAGGCTATGGCTACACCTTC. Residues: CALDRAGYGYTF. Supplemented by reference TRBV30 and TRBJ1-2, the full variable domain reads SQTIHQWPATLVQPVGSPLSLECTVEGTSNPNLYWYRQAAGRGLQLLFYSVGIGQISSEVPQNLSASRPQDRQFILSSKKLLLSDSGFYLCALDRAGYGYTFGSGTRLTVV.

The CDR3 spells CASSPREFSNQPQHF. The CDR3 DNA is TGTGCCAGCAGCCCGAGAGAATTTAGCAATCAGCCCCAGCATTTT. The J gene is TRBJ1-5, the V gene TRBV2; D is unresolved. There are 15 residues in the CDR3. Germline assignment: CDR1 SNHLY and CDR2 FYNNEI. V dropped 6 bases and J dropped 0 bases, with 12 bases sitting between them.